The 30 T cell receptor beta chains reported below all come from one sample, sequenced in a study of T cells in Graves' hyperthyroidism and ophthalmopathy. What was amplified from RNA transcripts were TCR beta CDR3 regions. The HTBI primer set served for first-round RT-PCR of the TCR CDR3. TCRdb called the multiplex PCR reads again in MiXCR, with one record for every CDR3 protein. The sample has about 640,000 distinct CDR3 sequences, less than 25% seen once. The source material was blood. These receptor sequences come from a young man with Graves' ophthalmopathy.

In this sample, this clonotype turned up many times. The CDR3, as DNA: TGTGCCTGGAGCACCTACTACGAGCAGTACTTC. This codes for CAWSTYYEQYF. The chain carries TRBV30 and TRBJ2-7; D is ambiguous. V shed 3 bases and J shed 3 bases, with 6 bases lying between them. This CDR3 region has 11 residues. Germline V lookup: CDR1 GTSNPN, CDR2 SVGIG (reference sequence).

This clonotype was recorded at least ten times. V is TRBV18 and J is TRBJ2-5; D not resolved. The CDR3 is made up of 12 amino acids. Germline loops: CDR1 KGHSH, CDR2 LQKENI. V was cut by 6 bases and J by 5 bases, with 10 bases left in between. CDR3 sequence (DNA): TGTGCCAGCTCCCACGACCGGGAGACCCAGTACTTC. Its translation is CASSHDRETQYF. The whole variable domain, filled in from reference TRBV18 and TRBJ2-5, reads NAGVMQNPRHLVRRRGQEARLRCSPMKGHSHVYWYRQLPEEGLKFMVYLQKENIIDESGMPKERFSAEFPKEGPSILRIQQVVRGDSAAYFCASSHDRETQYFGPGTRLLVL.

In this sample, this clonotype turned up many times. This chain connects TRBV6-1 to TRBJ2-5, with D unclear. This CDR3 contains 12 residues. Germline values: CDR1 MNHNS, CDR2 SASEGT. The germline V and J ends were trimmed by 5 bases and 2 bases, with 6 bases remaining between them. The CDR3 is CASSSVQETQYF. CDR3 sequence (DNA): TGTGCCAGCAGTTCGGTACAAGAGACCCAGTACTTC.

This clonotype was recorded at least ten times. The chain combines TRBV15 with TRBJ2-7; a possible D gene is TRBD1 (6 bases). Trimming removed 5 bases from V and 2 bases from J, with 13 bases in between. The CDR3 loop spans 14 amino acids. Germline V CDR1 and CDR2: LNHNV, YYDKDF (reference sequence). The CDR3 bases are TGTGCCACCAGCCCGGACAGTGGGGCCTACGAGCAGTACTTC. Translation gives CATSPDSGAYEQYF.

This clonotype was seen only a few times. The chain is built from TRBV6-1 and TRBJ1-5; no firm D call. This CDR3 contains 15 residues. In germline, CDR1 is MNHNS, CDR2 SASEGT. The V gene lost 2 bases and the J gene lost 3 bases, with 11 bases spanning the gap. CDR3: CASSERAATNQPQHF. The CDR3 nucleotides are TGTGCCAGCAGTGAAAGGGCAGCCACCAATCAGCCCCAGCATTTT.

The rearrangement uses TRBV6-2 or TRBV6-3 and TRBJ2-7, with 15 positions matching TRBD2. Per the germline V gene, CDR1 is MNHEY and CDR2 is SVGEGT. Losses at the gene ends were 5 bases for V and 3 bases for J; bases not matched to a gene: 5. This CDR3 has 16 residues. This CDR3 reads CASSPTGLAGGYEQYF. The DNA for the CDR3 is TGTGCCAGCAGTCCGACGGGACTAGCGGGAGGCTACGAGCAGTACTTC.

The CDR3 DNA reads as TGTGCCAGCAGCTTAGAGAGGGGGCGAAATCAGCCCCAGCATTTT. It is translated as CASSLERGRNQPQHF. The chain recombines TRBV7-8 with TRBJ1-5; 7 bases agree with TRBD1. Germline CDR1 reads SGHVS; CDR2 reads FQNEAQ. CDR3 length: 15 residues. V shed 1 base, J shed 4 bases, and the junction held 4 bases outside the gene matches.

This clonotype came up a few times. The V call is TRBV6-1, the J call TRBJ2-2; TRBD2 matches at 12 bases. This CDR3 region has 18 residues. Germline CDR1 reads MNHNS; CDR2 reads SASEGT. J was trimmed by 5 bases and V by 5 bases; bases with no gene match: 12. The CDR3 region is CASSPRGLAGRRTGELFF. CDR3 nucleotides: TGTGCCAGCAGTCCCCGGGGACTAGCGGGCCGACGGACCGGGGAGCTGTTTTTT.

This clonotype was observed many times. The CDR3 is CASSSWGNTIYF. The CDR3 DNA sequence: TGTGCCAGCAGTTCATGGGGAAACACCATATATTTT. V and J are TRBV12-3 or TRBV12-4 and TRBJ1-3; no reliable D call. V was clipped by 4 bases and J by 4 bases, with 5 bases between them. The CDR3 has 12 amino acids.

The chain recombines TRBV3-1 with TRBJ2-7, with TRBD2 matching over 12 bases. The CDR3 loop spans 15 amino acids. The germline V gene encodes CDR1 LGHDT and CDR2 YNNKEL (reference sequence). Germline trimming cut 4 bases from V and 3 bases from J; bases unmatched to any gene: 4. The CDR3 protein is CASSPTSGSFYEQYF. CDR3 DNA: TGTGCCAGCAGCCCGACTAGCGGGAGCTTCTACGAGCAGTACTTC.

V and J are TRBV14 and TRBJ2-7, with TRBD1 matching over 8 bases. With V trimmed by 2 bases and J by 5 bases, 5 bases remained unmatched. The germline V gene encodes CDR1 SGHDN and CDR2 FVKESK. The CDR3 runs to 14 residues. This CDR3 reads CASSQQGADNEQYF. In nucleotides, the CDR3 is TGTGCCAGCAGCCAACAGGGGGCTGATAACGAGCAGTACTTC.

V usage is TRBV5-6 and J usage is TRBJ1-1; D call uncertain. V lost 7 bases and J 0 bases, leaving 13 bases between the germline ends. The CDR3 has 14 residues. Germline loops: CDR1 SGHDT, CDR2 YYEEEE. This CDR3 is CASAPYHVNTEAFF. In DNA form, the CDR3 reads TGTGCCAGCGCACCGTACCATGTGAACACTGAAGCTTTCTTT.

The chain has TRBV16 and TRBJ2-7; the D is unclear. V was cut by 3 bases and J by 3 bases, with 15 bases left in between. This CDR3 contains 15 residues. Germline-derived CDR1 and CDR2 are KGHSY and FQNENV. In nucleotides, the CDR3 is TGTGCCAGCAGCCAGGTAGCATTTGAAGTCTACGAGCAGTACTTC. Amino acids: CASSQVAFEVYEQYF.

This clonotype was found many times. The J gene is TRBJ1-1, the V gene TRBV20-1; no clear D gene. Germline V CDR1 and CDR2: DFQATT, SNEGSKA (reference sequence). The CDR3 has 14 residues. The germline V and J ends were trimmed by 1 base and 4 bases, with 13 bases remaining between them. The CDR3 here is CSARVGPTGTEAFF. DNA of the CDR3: TGCAGTGCTAGAGTCGGTCCGACGGGCACTGAAGCTTTCTTT.

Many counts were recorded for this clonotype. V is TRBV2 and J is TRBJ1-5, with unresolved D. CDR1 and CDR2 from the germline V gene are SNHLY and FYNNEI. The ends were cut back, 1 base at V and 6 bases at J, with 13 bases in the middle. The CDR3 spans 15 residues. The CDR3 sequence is CASSEGTFMGQPQHF. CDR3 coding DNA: TGTGCCAGCAGTGAAGGAACATTTATGGGTCAGCCCCAGCATTTT.

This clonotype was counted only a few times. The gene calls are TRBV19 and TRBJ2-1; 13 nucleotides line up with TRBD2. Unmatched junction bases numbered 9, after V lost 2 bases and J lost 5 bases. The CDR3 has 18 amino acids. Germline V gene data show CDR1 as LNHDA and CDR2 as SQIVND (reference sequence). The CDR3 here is CASSISRTSGRGNNEQFF. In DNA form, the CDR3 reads TGTGCCAGTAGTATAAGTCGGACTAGCGGGAGAGGGAACAATGAGCAGTTCTTC.

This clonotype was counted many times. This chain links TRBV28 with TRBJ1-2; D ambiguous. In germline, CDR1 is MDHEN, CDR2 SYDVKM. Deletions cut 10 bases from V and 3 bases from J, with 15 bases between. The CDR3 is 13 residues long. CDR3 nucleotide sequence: TGTGCCACCCTCTTGGGCGGACACTATGGCTACACCTTC. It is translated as CATLLGGHYGYTF.

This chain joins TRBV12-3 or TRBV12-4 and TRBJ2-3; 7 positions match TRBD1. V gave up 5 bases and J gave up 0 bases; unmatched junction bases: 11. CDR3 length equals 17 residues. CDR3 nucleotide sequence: TGTGCCAGCAGTATCAGGGTCGGGACAGTTAGCACAGATACGCAGTATTTT. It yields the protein CASSIRVGTVSTDTQYF.

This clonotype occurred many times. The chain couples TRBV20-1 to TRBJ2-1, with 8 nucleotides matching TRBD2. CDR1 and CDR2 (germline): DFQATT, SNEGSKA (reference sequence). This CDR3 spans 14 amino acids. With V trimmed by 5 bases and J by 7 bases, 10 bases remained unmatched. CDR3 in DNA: TGCAGTGCTGGGGGAGCGGGAGTAAAAAATGAGCAGTTCTTC. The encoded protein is CSAGGAGVKNEQFF.

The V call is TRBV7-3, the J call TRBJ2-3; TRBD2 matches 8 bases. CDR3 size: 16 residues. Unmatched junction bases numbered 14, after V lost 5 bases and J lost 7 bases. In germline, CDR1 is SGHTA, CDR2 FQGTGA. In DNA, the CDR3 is TGTGCCAGCAGCGCCGTTGGGGCGGGAGGTTCTAATACGCAGTATTTT. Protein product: CASSAVGAGGSNTQYF.

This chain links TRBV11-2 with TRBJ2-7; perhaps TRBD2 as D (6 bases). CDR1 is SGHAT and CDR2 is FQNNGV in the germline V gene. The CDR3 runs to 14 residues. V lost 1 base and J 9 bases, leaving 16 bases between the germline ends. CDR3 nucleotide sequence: TGTGCCAGCAGCTTAGGGAGGGCACCTACGATGCAGTACTTC. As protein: CASSLGRAPTMQYF.

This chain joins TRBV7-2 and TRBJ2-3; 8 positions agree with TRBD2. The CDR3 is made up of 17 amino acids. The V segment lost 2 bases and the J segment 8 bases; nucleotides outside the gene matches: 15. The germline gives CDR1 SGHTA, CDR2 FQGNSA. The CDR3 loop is CASSLRAYGRAYGTQYF. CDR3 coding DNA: TGTGCCAGCAGCTTACGGGCGTACGGGAGGGCCTACGGTACGCAGTATTTT.

The CDR3 loop reads CASRPPGAMNTEAFF. The CDR3 nucleotides are TGTGCCAGTAGACCGCCAGGGGCTATGAACACTGAAGCTTTCTTT. The V call is TRBV19, the J call TRBJ1-1; D may be TRBD1 (6 bases). The V gene lost 6 bases and the J gene lost 0 bases, with 14 bases spanning the gap. Germline CDR1 LNHDA, CDR2 SQIVND (reference sequence). The CDR3 length is 15 residues.

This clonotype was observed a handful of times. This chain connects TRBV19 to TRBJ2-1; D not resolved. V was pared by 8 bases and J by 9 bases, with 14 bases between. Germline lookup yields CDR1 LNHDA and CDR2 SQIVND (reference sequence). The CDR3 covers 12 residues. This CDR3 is CASGEVAGEQFF. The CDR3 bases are TGTGCCAGTGGCGAGGTCGCTGGTGAGCAGTTCTTC.

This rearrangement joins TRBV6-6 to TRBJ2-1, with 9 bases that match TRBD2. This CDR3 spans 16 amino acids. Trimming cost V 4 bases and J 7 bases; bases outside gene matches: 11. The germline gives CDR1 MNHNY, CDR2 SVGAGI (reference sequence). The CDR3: CASSSSGSGSRNEQFF. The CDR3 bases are TGTGCCAGCAGTTCCTCGGGTAGCGGGAGTCGGAATGAGCAGTTCTTC.

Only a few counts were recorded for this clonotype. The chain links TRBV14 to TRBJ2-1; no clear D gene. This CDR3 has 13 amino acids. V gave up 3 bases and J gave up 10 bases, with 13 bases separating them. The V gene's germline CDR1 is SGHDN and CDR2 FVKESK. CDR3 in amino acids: CASSHRGNSEQFF. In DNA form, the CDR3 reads TGTGCCAGCAGCCACAGAGGTAACAGCGAGCAGTTCTTC.

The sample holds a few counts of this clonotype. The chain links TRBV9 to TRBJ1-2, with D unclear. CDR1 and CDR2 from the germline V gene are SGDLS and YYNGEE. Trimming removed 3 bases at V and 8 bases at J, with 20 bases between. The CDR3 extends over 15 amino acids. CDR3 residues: CASSGDGPGLLGYTF. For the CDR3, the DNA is TGTGCCAGCAGCGGAGACGGCCCGGGCCTGCTAGGCTACACCTTC.

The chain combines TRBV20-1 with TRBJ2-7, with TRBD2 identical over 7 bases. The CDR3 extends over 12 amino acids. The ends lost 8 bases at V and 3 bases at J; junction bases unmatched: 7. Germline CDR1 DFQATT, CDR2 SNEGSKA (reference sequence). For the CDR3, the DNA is TGCAGTCCTTGGGGGGGATACTACGAGCAGTACTTC. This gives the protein CSPWGGYYEQYF.

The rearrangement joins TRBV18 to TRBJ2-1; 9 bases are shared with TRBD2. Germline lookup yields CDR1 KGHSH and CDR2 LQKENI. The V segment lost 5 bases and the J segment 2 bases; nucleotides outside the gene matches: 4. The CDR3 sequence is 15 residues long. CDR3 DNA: TGTGCCAGCTCAAAGACTAGCGGAGCCTACAATGAGCAGTTCTTC. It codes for CASSKTSGAYNEQFF.

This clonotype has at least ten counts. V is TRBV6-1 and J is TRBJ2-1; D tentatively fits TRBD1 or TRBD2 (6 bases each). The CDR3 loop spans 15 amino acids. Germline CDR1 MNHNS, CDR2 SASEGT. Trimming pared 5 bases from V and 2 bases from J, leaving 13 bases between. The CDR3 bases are TGTGCCAGCAGTTATGGAGGGGGGACCTACAATGAGCAGTTCTTC. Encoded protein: CASSYGGGTYNEQFF.